Reported below is one T cell receptor (beta chain). With a far larger clone one base away, a read error is the likely cause. Distinct nucleotide sequences in the sample also encode this CDR3. The data belong to a study of shared clonotypes between healthy human individuals. The donors were all Caucasian adults (living in Nashville, Tennessee). In germline, CDR1 is SEHNR, CDR2 FQNEAQ (reference sequence). V gave up 1 base and J gave up 12 bases, with 13 bases separating them. The CDR3 consists of 13 residues. Each subset's genomic DNA was shared equally among a number of immunoSEQ plates. Generated by immunoSEQ multiplex PCR, the TCRdb table keeps only in-frame clones and is missing some. The sample has about 500,000 clones, 77% seen once; the top ten hold about 11%.

The clonotype originates from a woman aged 40 to 50 in good health. Some clones in this sample may be carry-over from other donors' samples. This chain joins TRBV7-9 and TRBJ2-1; D is tentatively TRBD1 or TRBD2 (5 bases each). Sequenced sample: PBMCs. DNA of the CDR3: TGTGCCAGCAGCTTAGGGGGACCTTCGTTGCAGTTCTTC. Protein sequence: CASSLGGPSLQFF.